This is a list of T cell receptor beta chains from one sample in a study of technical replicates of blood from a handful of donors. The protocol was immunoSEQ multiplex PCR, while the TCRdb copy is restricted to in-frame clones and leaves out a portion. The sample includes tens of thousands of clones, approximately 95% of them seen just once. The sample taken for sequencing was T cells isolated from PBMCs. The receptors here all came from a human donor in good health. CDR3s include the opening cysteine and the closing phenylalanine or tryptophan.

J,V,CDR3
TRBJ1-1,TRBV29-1,CSASRQGNTEAFF
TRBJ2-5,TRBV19,CASSWTGAKETQYF
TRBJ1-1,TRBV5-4,CASSLNQDTEAFF
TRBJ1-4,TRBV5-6,CASSFQVNEKLFF
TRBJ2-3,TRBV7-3,CASSPISPDTQYF
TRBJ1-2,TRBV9,CASSASPGTGNGYTF
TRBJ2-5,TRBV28,CASSFSDRGEKKTQYF
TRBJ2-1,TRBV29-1,CSVGKSRREKNNEQFF
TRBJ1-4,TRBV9,CASSVAGGREKLFF
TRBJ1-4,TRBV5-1,CASSFALVGDEKLFF
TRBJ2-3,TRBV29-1,CSVRRDTDTQYF
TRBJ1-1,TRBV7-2,CASSLHTGLEAFF
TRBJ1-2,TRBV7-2,CAIGHLGYTF
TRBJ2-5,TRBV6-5,CASSSQFVAGLETQYF
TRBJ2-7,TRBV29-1,CSGRAGVSYEQYF